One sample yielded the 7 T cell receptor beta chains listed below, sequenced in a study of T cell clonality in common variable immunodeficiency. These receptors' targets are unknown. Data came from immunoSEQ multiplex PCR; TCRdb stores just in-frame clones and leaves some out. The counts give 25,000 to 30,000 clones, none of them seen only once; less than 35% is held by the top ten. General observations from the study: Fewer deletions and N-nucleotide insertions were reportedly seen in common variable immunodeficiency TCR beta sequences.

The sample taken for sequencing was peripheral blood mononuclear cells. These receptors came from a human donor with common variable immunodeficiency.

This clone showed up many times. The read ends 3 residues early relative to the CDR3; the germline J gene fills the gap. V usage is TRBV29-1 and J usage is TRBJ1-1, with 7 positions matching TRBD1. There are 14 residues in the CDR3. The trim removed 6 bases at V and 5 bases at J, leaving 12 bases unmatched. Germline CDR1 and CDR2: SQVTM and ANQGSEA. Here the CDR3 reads CSVTGAGQRTEAFF. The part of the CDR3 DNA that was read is TGCAGCGTAACAGGGGCGGGACAGAGGACTGAA.

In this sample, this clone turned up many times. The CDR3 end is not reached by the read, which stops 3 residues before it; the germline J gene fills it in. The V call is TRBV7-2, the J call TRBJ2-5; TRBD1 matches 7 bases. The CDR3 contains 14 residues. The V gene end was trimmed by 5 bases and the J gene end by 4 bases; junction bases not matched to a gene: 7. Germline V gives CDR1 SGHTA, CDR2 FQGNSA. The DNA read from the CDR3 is TGTGCCAGCAGCAGAACAGGGGTAGTAGAGACC. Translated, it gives CASSRTGVVET. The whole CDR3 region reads CASSRTGVVETQYF.

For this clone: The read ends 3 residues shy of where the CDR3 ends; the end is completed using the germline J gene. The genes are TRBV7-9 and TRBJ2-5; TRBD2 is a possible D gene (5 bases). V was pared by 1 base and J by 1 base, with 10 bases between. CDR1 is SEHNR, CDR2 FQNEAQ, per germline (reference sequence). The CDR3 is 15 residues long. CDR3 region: CASSLGPRGQETQYF. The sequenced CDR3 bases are TGTGCCAGCAGCTTAGGTCCCCGGGGCCAAGAGACC.

CDR3 residues: CASSLSSMDTQYF. The sequenced part of the CDR3 DNA is TGTGCCAGCAGCTTATCCAGTATGGATACG. The gene calls are TRBV7-2 and TRBJ2-3, with D uncertain. Read coverage stops 3 residues before the CDR3 terminus; the germline J gene supplies the remainder. The CDR3 loop spans 13 amino acids. Germline CDR1 SGHTA, CDR2 FQGNSA. Trimming removed 2 bases from V and 6 bases from J, with 9 bases in between.

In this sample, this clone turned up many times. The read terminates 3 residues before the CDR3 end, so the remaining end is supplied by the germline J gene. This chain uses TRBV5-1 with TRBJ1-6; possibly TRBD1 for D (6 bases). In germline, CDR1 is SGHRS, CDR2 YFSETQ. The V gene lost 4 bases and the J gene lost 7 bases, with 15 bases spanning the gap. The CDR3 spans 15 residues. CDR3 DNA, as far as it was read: TGCGCCAGCAGCCCGGCCGGGGGGGCCAATTCACCC. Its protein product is CASSPAGGANSP. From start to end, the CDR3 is CASSPAGGANSPLHF.

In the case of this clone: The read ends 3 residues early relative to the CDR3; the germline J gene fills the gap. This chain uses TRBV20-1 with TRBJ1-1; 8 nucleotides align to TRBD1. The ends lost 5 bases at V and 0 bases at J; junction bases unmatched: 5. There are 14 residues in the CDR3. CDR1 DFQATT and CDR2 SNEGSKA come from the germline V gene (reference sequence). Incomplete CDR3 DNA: TGCAGTGCTTACGGACAGGGAATGAACACTGAA. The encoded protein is CSAYGQGMNTE. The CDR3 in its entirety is CSAYGQGMNTEAFF.

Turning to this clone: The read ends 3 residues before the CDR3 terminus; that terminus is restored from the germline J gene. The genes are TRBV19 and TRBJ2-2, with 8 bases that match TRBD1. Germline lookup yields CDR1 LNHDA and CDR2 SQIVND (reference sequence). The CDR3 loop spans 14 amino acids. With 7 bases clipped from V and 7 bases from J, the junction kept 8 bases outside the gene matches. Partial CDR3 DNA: TGTGCCAGTAAAACAGGGGGAAGTGTCGGGGAG. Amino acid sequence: CASKTGGSVGE. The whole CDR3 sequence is CASKTGGSVGELFF.